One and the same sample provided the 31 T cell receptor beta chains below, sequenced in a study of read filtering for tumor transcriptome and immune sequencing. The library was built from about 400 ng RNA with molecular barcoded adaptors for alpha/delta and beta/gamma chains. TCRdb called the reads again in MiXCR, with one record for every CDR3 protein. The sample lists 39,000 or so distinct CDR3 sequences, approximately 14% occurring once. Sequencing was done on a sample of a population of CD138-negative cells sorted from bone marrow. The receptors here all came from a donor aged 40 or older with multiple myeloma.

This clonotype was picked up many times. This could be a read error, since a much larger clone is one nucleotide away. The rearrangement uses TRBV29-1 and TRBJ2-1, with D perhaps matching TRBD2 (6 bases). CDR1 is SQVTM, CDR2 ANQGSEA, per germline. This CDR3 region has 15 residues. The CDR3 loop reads CSVQRAGNTYKEQFF. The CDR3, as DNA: TGCAGCGTCCAAAGGGCGGGGAACACCTACAAGGAGCAGTTCTTC.

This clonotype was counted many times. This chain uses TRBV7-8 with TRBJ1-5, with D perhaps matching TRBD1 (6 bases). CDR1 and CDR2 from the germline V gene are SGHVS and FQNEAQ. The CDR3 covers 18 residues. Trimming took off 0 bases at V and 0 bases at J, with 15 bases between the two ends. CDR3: CASSLALRGRDSNQPQHF. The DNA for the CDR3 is TGTGCCAGCAGCTTAGCCCTCAGGGGCAGGGATAGCAATCAGCCCCAGCATTTT.

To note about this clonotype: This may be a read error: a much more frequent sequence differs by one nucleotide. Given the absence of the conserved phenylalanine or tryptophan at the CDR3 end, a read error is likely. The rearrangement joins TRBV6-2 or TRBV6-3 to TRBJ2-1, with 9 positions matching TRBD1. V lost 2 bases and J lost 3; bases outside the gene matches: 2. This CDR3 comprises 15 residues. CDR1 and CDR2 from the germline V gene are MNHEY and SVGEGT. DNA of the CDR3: TGTGCCAGCAGTTACCTGACAGGGGGCTACAATGAGCAGTTCCTC. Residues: CASSYLTGGYNEQFL.

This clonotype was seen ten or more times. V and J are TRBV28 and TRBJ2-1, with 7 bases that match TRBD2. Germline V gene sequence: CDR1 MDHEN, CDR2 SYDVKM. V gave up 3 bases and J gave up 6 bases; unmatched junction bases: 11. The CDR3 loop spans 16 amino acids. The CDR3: CASSLAEASGPNEQFF. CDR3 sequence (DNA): TGTGCCAGCAGTTTGGCCGAGGCTAGCGGACCCAATGAGCAGTTCTTC.

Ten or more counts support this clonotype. The CDR3 DNA reads TGTGCCAGCAGCCAAGGGGCAGGTATCTACGAGCAGTACTTC. Residues: CASSQGAGIYEQYF. The chain couples TRBV3-1 to TRBJ2-7; D is ambiguous. Germline assignment: CDR1 LGHDT and CDR2 YNNKEL (reference sequence). This CDR3 has 14 amino acids. The ends were cut back, 1 base at V and 3 bases at J, with 10 bases in the middle.

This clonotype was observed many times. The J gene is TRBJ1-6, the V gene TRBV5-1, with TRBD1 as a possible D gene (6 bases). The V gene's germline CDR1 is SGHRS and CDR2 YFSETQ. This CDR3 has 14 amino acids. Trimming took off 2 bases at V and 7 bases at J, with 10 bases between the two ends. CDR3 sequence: CASSLVQGNSPLHF. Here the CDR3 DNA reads TGCGCCAGCAGCTTAGTACAGGGAAATTCACCCCTCCACTTT.

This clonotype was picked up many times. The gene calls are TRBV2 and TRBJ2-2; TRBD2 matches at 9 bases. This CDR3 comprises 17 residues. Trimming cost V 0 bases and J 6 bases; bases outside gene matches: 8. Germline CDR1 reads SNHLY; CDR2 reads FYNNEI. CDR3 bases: TGTGCCAGCAGTGAAGCGCTTGGACTAGCGTCCCCCGGGGAGCTGTTTTTT. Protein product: CASSEALGLASPGELFF.

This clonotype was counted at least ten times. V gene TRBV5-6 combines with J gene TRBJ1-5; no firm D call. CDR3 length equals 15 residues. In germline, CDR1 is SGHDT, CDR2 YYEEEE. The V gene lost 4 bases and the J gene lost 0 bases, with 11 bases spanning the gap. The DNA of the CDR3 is TGTGCCAGCAGCATATTTCTTGGTAGCAATCAGCCCCAGCATTTT. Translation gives CASSIFLGSNQPQHF.

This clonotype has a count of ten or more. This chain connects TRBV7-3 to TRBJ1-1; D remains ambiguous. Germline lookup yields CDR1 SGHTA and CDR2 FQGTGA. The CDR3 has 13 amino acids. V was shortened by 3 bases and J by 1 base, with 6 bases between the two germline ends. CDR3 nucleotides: TGTGCCAGCAGCTTTGCACCGAACACTGAAGCTTTCTTT. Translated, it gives CASSFAPNTEAFF.

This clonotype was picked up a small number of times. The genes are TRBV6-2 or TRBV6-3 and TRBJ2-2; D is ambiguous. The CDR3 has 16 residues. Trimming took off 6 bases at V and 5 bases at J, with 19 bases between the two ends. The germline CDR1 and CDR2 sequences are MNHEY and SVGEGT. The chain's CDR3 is CASSPGGKGSTGELFF. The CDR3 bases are TGTGCCAGCAGCCCTGGTGGGAAGGGCAGTACCGGGGAGCTGTTTTTT.

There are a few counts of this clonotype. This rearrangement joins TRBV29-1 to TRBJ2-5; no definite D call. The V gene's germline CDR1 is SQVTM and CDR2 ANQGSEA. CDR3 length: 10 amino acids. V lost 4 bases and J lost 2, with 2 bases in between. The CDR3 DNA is TGCAGCGTTGTGCAAGAGACCCAGTACTTC. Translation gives CSVVQETQYF.

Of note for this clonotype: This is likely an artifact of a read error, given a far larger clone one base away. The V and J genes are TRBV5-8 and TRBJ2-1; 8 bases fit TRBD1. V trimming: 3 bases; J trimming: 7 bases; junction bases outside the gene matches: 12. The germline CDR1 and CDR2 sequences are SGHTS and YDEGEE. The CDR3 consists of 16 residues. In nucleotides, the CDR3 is TGTGCCAGCAGCTCCCTCCGGGGCAGGGGGCGAAATGAGCAGTTCTTC. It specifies CASSSLRGRGRNEQFF.

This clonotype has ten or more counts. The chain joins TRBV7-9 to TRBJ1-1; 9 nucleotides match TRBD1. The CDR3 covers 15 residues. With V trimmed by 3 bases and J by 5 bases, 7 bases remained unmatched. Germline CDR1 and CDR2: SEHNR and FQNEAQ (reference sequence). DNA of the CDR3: TGTGCCAGCAGCTTCGGGACAGGGACGTATACTGAAGCTTTCTTT. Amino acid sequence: CASSFGTGTYTEAFF.

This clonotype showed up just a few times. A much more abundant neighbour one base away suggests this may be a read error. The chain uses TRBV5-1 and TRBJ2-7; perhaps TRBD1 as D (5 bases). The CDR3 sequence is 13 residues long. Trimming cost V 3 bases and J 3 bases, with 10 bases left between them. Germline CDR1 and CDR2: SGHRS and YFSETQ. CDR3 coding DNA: TGCGCCAGCAGCTCCCAGGGCCTCTACGAGCAGTACTTC. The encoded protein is CASSSQGLYEQYF.

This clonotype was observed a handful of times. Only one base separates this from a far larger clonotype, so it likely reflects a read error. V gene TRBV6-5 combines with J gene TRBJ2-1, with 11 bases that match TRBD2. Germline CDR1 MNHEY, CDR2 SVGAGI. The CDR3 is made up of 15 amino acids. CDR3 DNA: TGTGCCAGCAGTTCGCGACTAGCGGGGCTCAATGAGCGGTTCTTC. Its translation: CASSSRLAGLNERFF.

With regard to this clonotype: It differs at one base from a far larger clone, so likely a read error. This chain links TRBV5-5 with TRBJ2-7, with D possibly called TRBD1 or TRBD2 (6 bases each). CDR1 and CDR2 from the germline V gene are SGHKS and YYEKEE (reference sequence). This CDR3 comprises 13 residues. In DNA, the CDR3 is TGCGCCAGCCGGCGGGGACAAATATACGAGCGGTACTTC. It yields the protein CASRRGQIYERYF.

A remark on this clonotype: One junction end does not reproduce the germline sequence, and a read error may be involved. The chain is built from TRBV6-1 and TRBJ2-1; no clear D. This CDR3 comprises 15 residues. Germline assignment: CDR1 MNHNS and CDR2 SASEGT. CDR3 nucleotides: TGTGCCAGCAGTGTTAGCTTCGAACGATACAACGAGCAGTTCTTC. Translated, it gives CASSVSFERYNEQFF.

CDR3: CSVEVTGEGNQPQHF. The DNA of the CDR3 is TGCAGCGTTGAAGTAACCGGCGAGGGCAATCAGCCCCAGCATTTT. V usage is TRBV29-1 and J usage is TRBJ1-5; D gene ambiguous. V gave up 1 base and J gave up 2 bases, with 12 bases separating them. Germline CDR1 and CDR2: SQVTM and ANQGSEA. This CDR3 has 15 residues.

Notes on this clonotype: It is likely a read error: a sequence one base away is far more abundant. CDR3 region: CASSPTRSSYNEQLF. The CDR3 bases are TGCGCCAGCAGCCCGACTAGGAGCTCCTACAATGAGCAGTTATTC. The J gene is TRBJ2-1, the V gene TRBV4-1; maybe TRBD2 (6 bases). Germline V gene sequence: CDR1 MGHRA, CDR2 YSYEKL. The CDR3 extends over 15 amino acids.

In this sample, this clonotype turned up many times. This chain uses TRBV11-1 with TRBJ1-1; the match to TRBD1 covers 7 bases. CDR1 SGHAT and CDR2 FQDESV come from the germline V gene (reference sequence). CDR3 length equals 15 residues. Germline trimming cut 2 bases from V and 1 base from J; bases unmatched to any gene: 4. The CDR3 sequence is CASSLMAGGNTEAFF. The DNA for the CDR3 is TGTGCCAGCAGCTTAATGGCAGGGGGGAACACTGAAGCTTTCTTT.

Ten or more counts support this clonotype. CDR3 region: CSVSGTDLAKNIQYF. The CDR3 nucleotides are TGCAGTGTTTCCGGGACAGACCTAGCCAAAAACATTCAGTACTTC. The rearrangement uses TRBV20-1 and TRBJ2-4, with 7 bases fitting TRBD1. The germline V gene has CDR1 DFQATT and CDR2 SNEGSKA (reference sequence). With 7 bases clipped from V and 0 bases from J, the junction kept 9 bases outside the gene matches. CDR3 length: 15 residues.

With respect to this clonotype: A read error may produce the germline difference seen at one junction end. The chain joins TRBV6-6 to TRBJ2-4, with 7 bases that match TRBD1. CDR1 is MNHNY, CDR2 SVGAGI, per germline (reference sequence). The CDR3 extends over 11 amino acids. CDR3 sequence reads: CGSSAQGLAYF. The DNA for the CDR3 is TGTGGCAGCTCGGCACAGGGGCTTGCGTACTTC.

Written as DNA, the CDR3 is TGTGCCAGCAGCTTAGCTGGGTTGGTCGGGGAGCTGTTTTTT. This sequence encodes CASSLAGLVGELFF. V and J are TRBV7-8 and TRBJ2-2; D is uncertain. CDR3 length equals 14 residues. V lost 0 bases, J lost 7 bases, and 9 bases lay in between. Germline V lookup: CDR1 SGHVS, CDR2 FQNEAQ.

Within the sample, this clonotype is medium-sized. The CDR3 DNA reads as TGCAGTGCTAGGGGGGACAGGGGTTACAATGAGCAGTTCTTC. The encoded protein is CSARGDRGYNEQFF. V is TRBV20-1 and J is TRBJ2-1; 10 nucleotides agree with TRBD1. The CDR3 has 14 amino acids. V lost 3 bases to trimming and J lost 4 bases; unmatched junction nucleotides: 3. The V gene's germline CDR1 is DFQATT and CDR2 SNEGSKA (reference sequence).

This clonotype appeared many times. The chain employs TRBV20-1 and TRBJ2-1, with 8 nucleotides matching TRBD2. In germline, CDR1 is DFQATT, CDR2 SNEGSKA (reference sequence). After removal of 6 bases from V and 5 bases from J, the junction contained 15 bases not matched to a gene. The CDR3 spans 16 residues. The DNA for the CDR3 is TGCAGTGCCGACTTTATGGGGAGCGGGGGAAACAATGAGCAGTTCTTC. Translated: CSADFMGSGGNNEQFF.

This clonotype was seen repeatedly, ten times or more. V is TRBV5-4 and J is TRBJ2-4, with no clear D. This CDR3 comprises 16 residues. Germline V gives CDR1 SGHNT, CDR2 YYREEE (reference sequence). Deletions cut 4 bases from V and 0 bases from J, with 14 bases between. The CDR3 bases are TGTGCCAGCAGCCCAGACCCAGCTTTAGCCAAAAACATTCAGTACTTC. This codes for CASSPDPALAKNIQYF.

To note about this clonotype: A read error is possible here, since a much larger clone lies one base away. The CDR3 region is CASSLLAGGLAWCEQYF. CDR3 nucleotide sequence: TGCGCCAGCAGCTTGCTAGCGGGGGGCCTTGCTTGGTGCGAGCAGTACTTC. The chain joins TRBV5-1 to TRBJ2-7, with TRBD2 identical over 11 bases. V lost 1 base to trimming and J lost 6 bases; unmatched junction nucleotides: 12. The germline V gene has CDR1 SGHRS and CDR2 YFSETQ. The CDR3 is 17 residues long.

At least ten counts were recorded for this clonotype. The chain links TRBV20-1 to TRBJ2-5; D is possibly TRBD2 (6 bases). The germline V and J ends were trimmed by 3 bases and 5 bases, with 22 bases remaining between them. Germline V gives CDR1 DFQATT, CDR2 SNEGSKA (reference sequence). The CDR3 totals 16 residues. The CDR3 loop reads CSASEYVYGSSETQYF. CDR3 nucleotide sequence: TGCAGTGCTAGTGAATACGTCTACGGGAGTAGTGAGACCCAGTACTTC.

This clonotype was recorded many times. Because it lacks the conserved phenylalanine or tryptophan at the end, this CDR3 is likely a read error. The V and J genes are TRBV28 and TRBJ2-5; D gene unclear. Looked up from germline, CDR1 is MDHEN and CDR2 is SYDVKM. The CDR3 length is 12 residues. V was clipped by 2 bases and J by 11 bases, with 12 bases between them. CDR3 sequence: CASSLRPSYQYS. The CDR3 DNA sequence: TGTGCCAGCAGTTTAAGACCCTCGTATCAGTACTCC.

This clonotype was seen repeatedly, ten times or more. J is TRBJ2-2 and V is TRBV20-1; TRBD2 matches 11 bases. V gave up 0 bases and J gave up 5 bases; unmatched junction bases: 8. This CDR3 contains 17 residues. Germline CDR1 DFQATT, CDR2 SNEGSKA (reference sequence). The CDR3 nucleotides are TGCAGTGCTAGAGACAAAATAGCGGGAGGGAATACCGGGGAGCTGTTTTTT. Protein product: CSARDKIAGGNTGELFF.

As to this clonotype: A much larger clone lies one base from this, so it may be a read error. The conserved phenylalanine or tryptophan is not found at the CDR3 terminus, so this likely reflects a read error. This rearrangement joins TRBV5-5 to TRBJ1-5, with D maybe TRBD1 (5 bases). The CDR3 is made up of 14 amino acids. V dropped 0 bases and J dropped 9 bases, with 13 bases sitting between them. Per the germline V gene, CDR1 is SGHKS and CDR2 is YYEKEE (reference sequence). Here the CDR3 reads CASSLGRGGRPQHL. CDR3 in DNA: TGTGCCAGCAGCTTGGGTAGGGGTGGACGGCCCCAGCATCTT.